These T cell receptor beta chains were read from a single sample in a study of CD8+ T cells in alopecia areata. Clones were sequenced by immunoSEQ multiplex PCR, and TCRdb holds only the in-frame ones, with some missing. Of hundreds of thousands of clones detected, over 45% appear once; the ten largest clones hold 0.9% to 0.95%. The sample consisted of CD4+ T cells sorted from blood, taken around week 52, from a patient treated with tofacitinib. The receptors come from a human donor with alopecia areata. CDR3s include the opening cysteine and the closing phenylalanine or tryptophan. D genes are given only for firm matches. Size is stated for part of the rows, as once, few or many counts, or as a class when the clone is expanded.

NA,NA,10,TRBJ2-1,TRBV29-1,TGCAGCGTTGGGGGAGATGAGCAGTTCTTC,CSVGGDEQFF
NA,NA,14,TRBJ1-6,TRBV25-1,TGTGCCAGCAGTGGAGCGACAGTCTCCCCACCCCTCCACTTT,CASSGATVSPPLHF
NA,NA,12,TRBJ1-2,TRBV19,TGTGCCGGGGCTGACCGCGACTATGGCTACACCTTC,CAGADRDYGYTF
TRBD1,NA,11,TRBJ1-2,TRBV6-6,TGTGCCAGCATCGACAGGGACGGCTACACCTTC,CASIDRDGYTF
NA,NA,12,TRBJ2-5,TRBV29-1,TGCAGCGTTGACCCGTTGAGTGAGACCCAGTACTTC,CSVDPLSETQYF
TRBD2,NA,16,TRBJ2-1,TRBV13,TGTGCCAGCAGCTTAAGAGGCGGGGGGGCCTACAATGAGCAGTTCTTC,CASSLRGGGAYNEQFF
NA,NA,12,TRBJ2-3,TRBV29-1,TGCAGCGTTACTCCAGGGACAGATACGCAGTATTTT,CSVTPGTDTQYF
NA,few,11,TRBJ2-7,TRBV10-3,TGTGCCATCAGTGAGTCGGGCGAGCAGTACTTC,CAISESGEQYF
TRBD2,NA,16,TRBJ2-7,TRBV5-1,TGCGCCAGCAGCTTGGTTAGCGGGGGCCGAGGTTTCGAGCAGTACTTC,CASSLVSGGRGFEQYF
NA,few,15,TRBJ1-2,TRBV30,TGTGCCTGGAGTGTAGCCCCGTTGGGAGGCGATGGCTACACCTTC,CAWSVAPLGGDGYTF
NA,few,13,TRBJ1-5,TRBV30,TGTGCCTGGAGTGTACAAGGGGATCAGCCCCAGCATTTT,CAWSVQGDQPQHF
TRBD1,NA,16,TRBJ2-7,TRBV19,TGTGCCAGTAGTATAGCGGATACGGGACAGATTTACGAGCAGTACTTC,CASSIADTGQIYEQYF
NA,few,12,TRBJ1-1,TRBV29-1,TGCAGCGTTCAGGGATACAGCACTGAAGCTTTCTTT,CSVQGYSTEAFF
NA,NA,13,TRBJ2-7,TRBV30,TGTGCCTGGAGTGGACACCCGTCCTACGAGCAGTACTTC,CAWSGHPSYEQYF
NA,few,14,TRBJ1-2,TRBV10-3,TGTGCCATCAGTGACGGGACTGCTAACTATGGCTACACCTTC,CAISDGTANYGYTF
NA,NA,13,TRBJ1-1,TRBV29-1,TGCAGCGTTGCGGGAGAAAGCCGTTTAGGAGCTTTCTTT,CSVAGESRLGAFF
NA,once,14,TRBJ2-5,TRBV9,TGTGCCAGCAGCCCAACTACCGAGATGCGGACCCAGTACTTC,CASSPTTEMRTQYF
NA,NA,14,TRBJ1-6,TRBV2,TGTGCCAGCAGTGATAAGGGGCGACTTTCACCCCTCCACTTT,CASSDKGRLSPLHF
NA,NA,17,TRBJ1-2,TRBV7-2,TGTGCCAGCAGCCCTGGACAGAGGGCTAGAGTATATGATGGCTACACCTTC,CASSPGQRARVYDGYTF
TRBD1,few,17,TRBJ1-1,TRBV19,TGTGCCAGTACCTTACTTTGGGACAGGGTGTTGAACACTGAAGCTTTCTTT,CASTLLWDRVLNTEAFF
TRBD2,NA,13,TRBJ2-1,TRBV30,TGTGCCTGGCCCACTAGCGGATACAATGAGCAGTTCTTC,CAWPTSGYNEQFF
TRBD1,NA,14,TRBJ2-7,TRBV6-6,TGTGCCAGCAGAGGGACAGGGGAATCCTACGAGCAGTACTTC,CASRGTGESYEQYF
NA,NA,16,TRBJ2-7,TRBV9,TGTGCCAGCAGCGTAGACGGGCAGGGAGTTAGGTACGAGCAGTACTTC,CASSVDGQGVRYEQYF
NA,NA,12,TRBJ1-2,TRBV29-1,TGCAGCGTTCAACGTGGGGGCTATGGCTACACCTTC,CSVQRGGYGYTF
NA,NA,14,TRBJ2-7,TRBV5-1,TGCGCCAGCAGCTTGATTAGGGATACCTACGAGCAGTACTTC,CASSLIRDTYEQYF
NA,NA,13,TRBJ2-7,TRBV30,TGTGCCTGGAACGTGGGGATTGGCGACGAGCAGTACTTC,CAWNVGIGDEQYF
NA,NA,17,TRBJ2-7,TRBV27,TGTGCCAGCAGATCCCACCTGACAGGTCGGAGCTCCTACGAGCAGTACTTC,CASRSHLTGRSSYEQYF
NA,NA,14,TRBJ1-2,TRBV6-1,TGTGCCAGCAGTGAAGCGTGGGGAATCTATGGCTACACCTTC,CASSEAWGIYGYTF
TRBD1,few,15,TRBJ2-1,TRBV7-2,TGTGCCAGCAGCTTAGGGCCGGACAGGCGGGATGAGCAGTTCTTC,CASSLGPDRRDEQFF
NA,few,15,TRBJ1-5,TRBV30,TGTGCCTGGAGTCAAGTGACAGCCGGTTATCAGCCCCAGCATTTT,CAWSQVTAGYQPQHF
NA,NA,15,TRBJ1-3,TRBV6-4,TGTGCCAGCAGTAAAAACCCGGACTCTGGAAACACCATATATTTT,CASSKNPDSGNTIYF
NA,once,15,TRBJ2-7,TRBV5-1,TGCGCCAGCAGCCCACGGACAGGAGGGGAGATCGAGCAGTACTTC,CASSPRTGGEIEQYF
NA,few,16,TRBJ2-4,TRBV10-3,TGTGCCATCAGTGACCACGGAAACTTGGCCAAAAACATTCAGTACTTC,CAISDHGNLAKNIQYF
NA,NA,13,TRBJ2-2,TRBV5-1,TGCGCCAGCAGCTTGTACGGGATCGGGGAGCTGTTTTTT,CASSLYGIGELFF
NA,few,12,TRBJ1-2,TRBV5-1,TGCGCCAGCAGCCTCGACAGTCGTGGCTACACCTTC,CASSLDSRGYTF
NA,NA,18,TRBJ1-2,TRBV7-9,TGTGCCAGCAGCTTAGTTACAATGCGGGCCCCGGAGGCTTATGGCTACACCTTC,CASSLVTMRAPEAYGYTF
NA,few,14,TRBJ2-1,TRBV6-6,TGTGCCAGCAGTTACTCCGCAGGGTTTAGTGAGCAGTTCTTC,CASSYSAGFSEQFF
NA,once,12,TRBJ2-1,TRBV2,TGTGCCAGCAGTGTGGTGAGGAATGAGCAGTTCTTC,CASSVVRNEQFF
TRBD1,NA,18,TRBJ2-3,TRBV7-9,TGTGCCAGCAGCTTAGTTTCAGACGGGACAGGGTTTCAAGATACGCAGTATTTT,CASSLVSDGTGFQDTQYF
NA,few,13,TRBJ2-1,TRBV10-3,TGTGCCATCAGTGAGTCGGTTCTTAATGAGCAGTTCTTC,CAISESVLNEQFF
NA,NA,15,TRBJ2-3,TRBV9,TGTGCCAGCAGCGTAGGGGGCAATCCCACAGATACGCAGTATTTT,CASSVGGNPTDTQYF
TRBD1,NA,16,TRBJ2-5,TRBV25-1,TGTGCCAGCAGACCCGGGACAGGGACGTACCAAGAGACCCAGTACTTC,CASRPGTGTYQETQYF
NA,NA,13,TRBJ2-4,TRBV7-3,TGTGCCAGCAGCTTCCCAGGTGAAAACATTCAGTACTTC,CASSFPGENIQYF
NA,NA,16,TRBJ1-2,TRBV7-2,TGTGCCAGCAGCTCCTCCGGGGGGCGCAGGGCGAGGGGCTACACCTTC,CASSSSGGRRARGYTF
NA,NA,15,TRBJ1-2,TRBV30,TGTGCCTGGAGCCCCGAGGCCCCGGGGCTGAGGGGCTACACCTTC,CAWSPEAPGLRGYTF
TRBD2,NA,15,TRBJ2-1,TRBV9,TGTGCCAGCAGCGAAGGACTAGCGGGGGACAATGAGCAGTTCTTC,CASSEGLAGDNEQFF
TRBD1,few,13,TRBJ2-7,TRBV30,TGTGCCTGGAGGGCAGGGGGCGAGTACGAGCAGTACTTC,CAWRAGGEYEQYF
NA,few,13,TRBJ2-1,TRBV27,TGTGCCAGCAGTCTCCGACTAGAAACTGAGCAGTTCTTC,CASSLRLETEQFF